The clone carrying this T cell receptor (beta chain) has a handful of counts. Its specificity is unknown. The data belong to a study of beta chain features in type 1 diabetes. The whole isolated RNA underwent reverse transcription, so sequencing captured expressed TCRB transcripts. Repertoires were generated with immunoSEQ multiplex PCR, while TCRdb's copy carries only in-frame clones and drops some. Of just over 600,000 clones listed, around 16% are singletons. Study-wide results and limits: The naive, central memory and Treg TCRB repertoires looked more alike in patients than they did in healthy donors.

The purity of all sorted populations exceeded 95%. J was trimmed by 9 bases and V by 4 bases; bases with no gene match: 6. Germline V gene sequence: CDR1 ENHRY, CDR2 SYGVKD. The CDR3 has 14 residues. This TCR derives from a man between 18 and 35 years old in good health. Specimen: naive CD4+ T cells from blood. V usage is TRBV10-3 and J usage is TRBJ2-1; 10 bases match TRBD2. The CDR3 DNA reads TGTGCCATCAGTGGTCGAGCGGGGGGGAGTGAGCAGTTCTTC. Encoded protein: CAISGRAGGSEQFF.